This TCR beta chain originates from a study of cytomegalovirus exposure and HLA in healthy donors. General observations from the study: Many donors shared some public TCRs, even though most TCR sequences were rare. Among the CMV-associated chains, a few were confirmed in vitro as specific for CMV antigens.

This clone came up once. What it recognizes is unknown. V was trimmed by 5 bases and J by 1 base, leaving 8 bases between them. Per germline, CDR1 SEHNR and CDR2 FQNEAQ (reference sequence). The length of the CDR3 is 13 residues. Libraries were prepared by immunoSEQ multiplex PCR; TCRdb keeps only in-frame clonotypes and omits some of them. The sample contains a few hundred thousand clones, around 80% of which appear only once. The TCR originated in a woman between 25 and 40 years old in good health and CMV-seropositive. The sequencing input was PBMCs. V and J are TRBV7-9 and TRBJ1-1; D might be TRBD1 (5 bases). This CDR3 reads CASSPDTNTEAFF. In DNA form, the CDR3 reads TGTGCCAGCAGCCCGGACACGAACACTGAAGCTTTCTTT.